Listed below are T cell receptor beta chains from one sample, sequenced in a study of Graves' ophthalmopathy and Graves' hyperthyroidism. TCRdb reprocessed the multiplex PCR reads via MiXCR and lists one record per CDR3 protein. The sample consists of more than 1,000,000 distinct CDR3 sequences, about 35% of them appearing once. The sequenced sample consisted of peripheral blood or thyroid tissue (not recorded which). The receptors were gathered from an adult man with Graves' hyperthyroidism. CDR3s include the opening cysteine and the closing phenylalanine or tryptophan. A D gene is named only where the DNA matches it firmly. Only some rows state a clone size, as once, few, many or a class for expanded clones.

V,J,size,D,CDR3,DNA
TRBV19,TRBJ1-5,many,NA,CASSIAPNQPQHF,TGTGCCAGTAGTATAGCCCCCAATCAGCCCCAGCATTTT
TRBV4-3,TRBJ1-1,many,NA,CASSQERDTRKAFF,TGCGCCAGCAGCCAAGAACGGGACACCAGGAAAGCTTTCTTT
TRBV2,TRBJ1-5,NA,NA,CASSLGRENNQPQHF,TGTGCCAGTAGCCTAGGACGGGAAAACAATCAGCCCCAGCATTTT
TRBV7-3,TRBJ1-1,many,NA,CASSLSPQGRAAEAFF,TGTGCCAGCAGCTTAAGTCCCCAGGGCAGGGCTGCTGAAGCTTTCTTT
TRBV7-2,TRBJ1-6,many,TRBD1,CASNRGKNSPLHF,TGTGCCAGCAACAGGGGGAAGAATTCACCCCTCCACTTT
TRBV3-1,TRBJ1-6,few,NA,CASSPARRGRSPLHF,TGTGCCAGCAGCCCCGCCCGGAGGGGCAGATCACCCCTCCACTTT
TRBV12-3/TRBV12-4,TRBJ1-6,many,NA,CASNEGNSPLHF,TGTGCCAGCAATGAGGGTAATTCACCCCTCCACTTT
TRBV20-1,TRBJ2-7,NA,TRBD2,CSATTSGIEQYF,TGCAGTGCCACGACTAGCGGGATTGAGCAGTACTTC
TRBV9,TRBJ1-1,many,TRBD1,CASSGQGMTEAFF,TGTGCCAGCAGCGGACAGGGTATGACTGAAGCTTTCTTT
TRBV19,TRBJ2-3,few,TRBD2,CASSMGLAGTDTQYF,TGTGCCAGTAGTATGGGACTAGCGGGAACAGATACGCAGTATTTT
TRBV20-1,TRBJ2-7,many,NA,CSARTAGESYEQYF,TGCAGTGCTCGGACGGCCGGGGAGTCCTACGAGCAGTACTTC